These T cell receptor beta chains were read from a single sample in a study of T cells in localized non-small cell lung cancer. Sequencing used immunoSEQ multiplex PCR; TCRdb keeps in-frame clones, though not all of them. The repertoire includes 30,000 or so clones, about 88% of them detected once, and 10% to 15% sits in the top ten. This specimen consisted of peripheral blood, obtained before any cancer treatment. These receptors were collected from a female donor at least 60 years old with stage III squamous cell lung carcinoma. Both conserved end residues are part of each CDR3. D genes are given only for firm matches. Expanded clones get a size class; other rows say once, few or many, or leave the size out.

-	TRBV5-1	-	14	CASSPRTQPYEQYF
-	TRBV18	TRBD2	16	CASSPQTSGIGGTQYF
-	TRBV25-1	-	15	CASSETRTYNSPLHF
-	TRBV28	-	14	CASSTNTGNYGYTF
-	TRBV21-1	-	10	CASSGGTQYF
-	TRBV18	TRBD1	15	CASSLGQGDTGELFF
-	TRBV11-2	TRBD1	15	CASSPPRGPSSPLHF
-	TRBV11-3	-	14	CASSLGATKETQYF
-	TRBV5-1	TRBD2	18	CASSHQAGAPLYQETQYF
-	TRBV19	TRBD1	13	CASSTSDRAKQYF
-	TRBV28	-	11	CASSLAYEQYF
once	TRBV5-4	-	12	CASGAAYNEQFF
-	TRBV15	-	16	CATSRDGTDGSTEQFF
-	TRBV27	-	13	CASAQLDGYEQYF
-	TRBV28	TRBD1	15	CASSSDRAKVETQYF
-	TRBV28	-	15	CASTAGPLTYNEQFF
-	TRBV5-1	-	17	CASSLGDLTGPGNTIYF
-	TRBV27	-	13	CASSSYRDQPQHF
-	TRBV7-2	-	18	CASSSELRAPLNNSPLHF
-	TRBV5-1	-	13	CASRSTGFYGYTF
-	TRBV28	-	13	CASSPTSTETQYF
-	TRBV7-9	-	13	CASSLSSDTEAFF
-	TRBV6-1	-	14	CASSEVLAADTQYF
-	TRBV5-6	-	14	CASSEKRDTDTQYF
-	TRBV29-1	-	13	CSVGFSLRGEQYF
-	TRBV19	TRBD2	17	CASSIAAGTSGVNEQFF
-	TRBV7-2	-	13	CASSMTVNTEAFF
-	TRBV4-2	-	14	CASSPRDTSYEQYF
-	TRBV7-2	TRBD1	14	CASSRRTGNEKLFF
-	TRBV4-1	TRBD2	13	CASSLAGGKEQYF
-	TRBV11-2	-	14	CASSPNRDSQPQHF
few	TRBV10-1	TRBD2	13	CASGLAGTYEQYF
few	TRBV28	TRBD2	16	CASSSFSGRGPGELFF
-	TRBV25-1	-	15	CASSELQGGAYEQYF
once	TRBV7-9	TRBD1	16	CASSLGDRGTNEKLFF
-	TRBV7-8	-	15	CASSPSHGRYNEQFF
-	TRBV4-2	-	14	CASSQAEYTGELFF
-	TRBV28	-	16	CAIYPRGPKVRDTQYF
-	TRBV10-1	-	15	CASSESRGVYNEQFF
-	TRBV5-4	-	11	CASSTASEQYF
-	TRBV5-4	-	14	CASSLVGPINEQFF
-	TRBV2	TRBD1	16	CASSPYRQGADYGYTF
-	TRBV19	-	14	CASSRFTRDYEQYF
-	TRBV30	-	13	CAWSPPQALSSYF
-	TRBV11-3	TRBD1	14	CASTKDRALYEQYF
-	TRBV18	TRBD1	16	CASSPAIQGAGNTIYF
-	TRBV6-5	-	15	CASSLGVVNTDTQYF
-	TRBV30	-	13	CAWSYGSNSPLHF
-	TRBV6-5	-	13	CASRNRENYGYTF
-	TRBV6-5	-	15	CASSYPGSGYNEQFF
-	TRBV25-1	-	13	CASSQGGNYGYTF
medium-sized	TRBV28	-	16	CASSLIWGRRNEKLFF